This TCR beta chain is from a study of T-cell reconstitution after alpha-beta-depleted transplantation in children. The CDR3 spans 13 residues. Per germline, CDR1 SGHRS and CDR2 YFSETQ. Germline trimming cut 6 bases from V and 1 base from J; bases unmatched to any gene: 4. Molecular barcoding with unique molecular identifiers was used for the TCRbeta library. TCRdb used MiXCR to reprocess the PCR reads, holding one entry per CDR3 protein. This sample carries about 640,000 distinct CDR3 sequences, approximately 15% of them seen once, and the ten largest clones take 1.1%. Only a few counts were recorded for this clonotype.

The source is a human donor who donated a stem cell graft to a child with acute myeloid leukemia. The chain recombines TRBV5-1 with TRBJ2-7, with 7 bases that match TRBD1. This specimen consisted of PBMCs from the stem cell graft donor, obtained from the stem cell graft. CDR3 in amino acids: CASKPGQSYEQYF. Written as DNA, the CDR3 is TGCGCCAGCAAGCCGGGACAGTCCTACGAGCAGTACTTC.